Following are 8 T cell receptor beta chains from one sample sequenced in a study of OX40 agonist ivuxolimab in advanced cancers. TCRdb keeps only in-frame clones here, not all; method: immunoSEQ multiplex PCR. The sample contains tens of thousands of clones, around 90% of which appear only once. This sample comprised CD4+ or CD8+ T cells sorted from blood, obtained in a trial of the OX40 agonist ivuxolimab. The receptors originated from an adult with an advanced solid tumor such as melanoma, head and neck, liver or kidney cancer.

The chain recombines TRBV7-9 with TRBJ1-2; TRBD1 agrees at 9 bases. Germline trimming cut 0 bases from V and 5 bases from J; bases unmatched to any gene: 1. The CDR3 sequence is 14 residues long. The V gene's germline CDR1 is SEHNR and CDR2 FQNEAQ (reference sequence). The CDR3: CASSLAGTGYGYTF. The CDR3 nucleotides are TGTGCCAGCAGCTTAGCGGGGACAGGGTATGGCTACACCTTC.

The CDR3 reads CASSRTPRVVNTEAFF. The CDR3 DNA sequence: TGCGCCAGCAGTCGTACCCCGCGGGTCGTGAACACTGAAGCTTTCTTT. This chain connects TRBV23-1 to TRBJ1-1; D gene ambiguous. TRBV23-1 is labeled an ORF, and its function is uncertain. Trimming cost V 4 bases and J 0 bases, with 15 bases left between them. The CDR3 runs to 16 residues.

The CDR3 loop reads CASSVPGQGGETQYF. The CDR3 DNA reads TGTGCCAGCAGTGTACCGGGACAGGGGGGGGAGACCCAGTACTTC. The chain has TRBV6-5 and TRBJ2-5; 11 nucleotides align to TRBD1. Germline V gene lookup returns CDR1 MNHEY and CDR2 SVGAGI. This CDR3 spans 15 amino acids. V gave up 5 bases and J gave up 5 bases; unmatched junction bases: 7.

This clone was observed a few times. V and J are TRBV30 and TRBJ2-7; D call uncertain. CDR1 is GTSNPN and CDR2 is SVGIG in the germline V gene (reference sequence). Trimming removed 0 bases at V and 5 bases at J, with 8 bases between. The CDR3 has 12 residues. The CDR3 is CAWSVGGDEQYF. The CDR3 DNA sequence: TGTGCCTGGAGTGTAGGCGGAGACGAGCAGTACTTC.

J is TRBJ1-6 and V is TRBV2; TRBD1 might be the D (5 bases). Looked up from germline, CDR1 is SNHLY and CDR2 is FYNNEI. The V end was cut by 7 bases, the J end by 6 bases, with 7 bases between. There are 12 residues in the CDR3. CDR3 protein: CASMGPNSPLHF. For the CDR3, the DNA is TGTGCCAGCATGGGGCCTAATTCACCCCTCCACTTT.

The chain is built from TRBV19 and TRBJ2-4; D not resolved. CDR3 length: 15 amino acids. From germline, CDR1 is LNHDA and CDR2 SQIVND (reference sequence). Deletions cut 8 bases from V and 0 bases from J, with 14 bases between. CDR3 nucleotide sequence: TGTGCCAGTGGTGGTATCCGTCTAGCCAAAAACATTCAGTACTTC. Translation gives CASGGIRLAKNIQYF. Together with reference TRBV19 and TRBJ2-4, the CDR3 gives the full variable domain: DGGITQSPKYLFRKEGQNVTLSCEQNLNHDAMYWYRQDPGQGLRLIYYSQIVNDFQKGDIAEGYSVSREKKESFPLTVTSAQKNPTAFYLCASGGIRLAKNIQYFGAGTRLSVL.

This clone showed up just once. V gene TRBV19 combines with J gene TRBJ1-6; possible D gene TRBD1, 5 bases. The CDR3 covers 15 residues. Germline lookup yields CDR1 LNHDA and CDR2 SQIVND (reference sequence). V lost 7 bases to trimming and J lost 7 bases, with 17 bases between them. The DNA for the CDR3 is TGTGCCAGTACCACAGACCCGAGGGGAAATTCACCCCTCCACTTT. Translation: CASTTDPRGNSPLHF.

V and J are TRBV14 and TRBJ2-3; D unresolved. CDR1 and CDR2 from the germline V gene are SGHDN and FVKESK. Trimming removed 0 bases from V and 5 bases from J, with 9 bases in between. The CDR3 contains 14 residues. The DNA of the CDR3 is TGTGCCAGCAGCCAAGAGTGGGCGAGAGATACGCAGTATTTT. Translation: CASSQEWARDTQYF.